This T cell receptor (beta chain) is drawn from a study of T cells after yellow fever vaccination. Regarding the study as a whole: Abundant clonotypes from the bulk population could have been carried over as contaminants into FACS-sorted repertoires. The secondary response was weaker but peaked faster, day 5 versus 15. The booster response re-showed most primary clones: 96% CD4, over 80% CD8.

The TCR cDNA carried a universal primer site and UMIs from 5'RACE template switching. TCRdb reprocessed the 5' RACE reads via MiXCR and lists one record per CDR3 protein. The sample consists of 340,000 or so distinct CDR3 sequences, approximately 12% of them appearing once. This CDR3 region has 16 residues. V was trimmed by 1 base and J by 5 bases, leaving 13 bases between them. Germline-derived CDR1 and CDR2 are KGHDR and SFDVKD. This clonotype was seen more than once but under ten times. What it binds is not known. The gene calls are TRBV24-1 and TRBJ2-2; D may match TRBD1 or TRBD2 (6 bases each). This receptor was taken from a man aged 18-30 years who received the YFV17D yellow fever vaccine. Here the sequenced sample was CD4+ T cells sorted from PBMCs, taken 15 days after the yellow fever booster vaccination. The CDR3 region is CATSDFGGPGTGELFF. Here the CDR3 DNA reads TGTGCCACCAGTGATTTTGGGGGGCCGGGGACCGGGGAGCTGTTTTTT.